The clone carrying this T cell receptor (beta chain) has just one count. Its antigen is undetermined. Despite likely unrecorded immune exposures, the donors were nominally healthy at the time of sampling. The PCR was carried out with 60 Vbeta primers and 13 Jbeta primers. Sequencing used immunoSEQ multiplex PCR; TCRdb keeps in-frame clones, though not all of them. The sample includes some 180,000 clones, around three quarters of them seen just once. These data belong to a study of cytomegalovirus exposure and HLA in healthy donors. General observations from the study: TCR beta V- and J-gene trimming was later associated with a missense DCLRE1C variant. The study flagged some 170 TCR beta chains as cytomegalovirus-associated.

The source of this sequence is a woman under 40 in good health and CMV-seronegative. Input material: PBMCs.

The CDR3 protein is CASKRSSGNTIYF. The CDR3 nucleotides are TGTGCCAGCAAGAGAAGCTCTGGAAACACCATATATTTT. The V and J genes are TRBV6-5 and TRBJ1-3; D is unresolved. Germline assignment: CDR1 MNHEY and CDR2 SVGAGI. This CDR3 has 13 amino acids. V was shortened by 7 bases and J by 0 bases, with 7 bases between the two germline ends.